The clone carrying this T cell receptor (beta chain) was counted between two and nine times. The antigen remains unidentified. The PCR ran on 60 Vbeta and 13 Jbeta primers. The protocol was immunoSEQ multiplex PCR, while the TCRdb copy is restricted to in-frame clones and leaves out a portion. Of 120,000 to 150,000 clones in the sample, roughly 73% were seen once. Donors showed nominal health when sampled, although they likely had unrecorded immune exposures. This specimen comes from a study of cytomegalovirus exposure and HLA in healthy donors. Study details: In an early release, HLA-typed donors contributed some 82 million unique TCR sequences.

Study-level points and caveats: As a later analysis revealed, the rate of TCR association differed by HLA locus, with DRB1 most and HLA-C fewest. Some TCR beta chains (about 180 of them) were listed as cytomegalovirus-associated.

The CDR3 is made up of 14 amino acids. Germline trimming cut 7 bases from V and 7 bases from J; bases unmatched to any gene: 10. Germline V lookup: CDR1 SNHLY, CDR2 FYNNEI. The V call is TRBV2, the J call TRBJ1-2; TRBD1 matches 9 bases. Sequenced sample: PBMCs. The receptor was derived from a woman in her forties in good health and CMV-seronegative. The CDR3 is CASTGTGGLGGYTF. CDR3 bases: TGTGCCAGCACCGGTACAGGGGGCTTAGGTGGCTACACCTTC.